The 29 T cell receptor beta chains listed next were all sequenced from one sample in a study of T cells in Graves' hyperthyroidism and ophthalmopathy. Amplification targeted TCR beta CDR3 regions from RNA transcripts. First-round RT-PCR with HTBI primers amplified the TCR CDR3 region. TCRdb processed the multiplex PCR reads anew with MiXCR; each CDR3 protein has one entry. This table holds fewer than 350,000 distinct CDR3 sequences, 13% to 15% found once. Sequencing was carried out using blood. Receptors were obtained from a woman between 45 and 60 years old with Graves' hyperthyroidism that later progressed to Graves' ophthalmopathy.

In the case of this clonotype: Since a much larger clone is just one base distant, this may be a read error. The rearrangement links TRBV24-1 to TRBJ1-1; TRBD1 aligns across 8 bases. The CDR3 covers 13 residues. In germline, CDR1 is KGHDR, CDR2 SFDVKD. The CDR3 DNA follows: TGTGCCGCCAGTGACCCGGGACAGGCAAAAGCTTTCTTT. This encodes CAASDPGQAKAFF.

This clonotype has a handful of counts. This sequence joins TRBV20-1 and TRBJ2-7; 9 bases match TRBD2. J was trimmed by 4 bases and V by 6 bases; bases with no gene match: 13. The germline CDR1 and CDR2 sequences are DFQATT and SNEGSKA (reference sequence). CDR3 length: 15 amino acids. The CDR3 protein is CSAEGASGTSYEQYF. For the CDR3, the DNA is TGCAGTGCAGAGGGGGCTAGCGGGACGTCTTACGAGCAGTACTTC.

This clonotype was picked up many times. The rearrangement links TRBV3-1 to TRBJ2-7; no firm D call. This CDR3 has 14 amino acids. V lost 1 base and J 2 bases, leaving 9 bases between the germline ends. In germline, CDR1 is LGHDT, CDR2 YNNKEL (reference sequence). CDR3: CASSQVPKTYEQYF. The CDR3 DNA follows: TGTGCCAGCAGCCAAGTTCCCAAAACCTACGAGCAGTACTTC.

This clonotype was counted at least ten times. The chain carries TRBV20-1 and TRBJ2-1; TRBD2 matches at 9 bases. CDR3 length: 14 amino acids. Germline V CDR1 and CDR2: DFQATT, SNEGSKA (reference sequence). The V segment lost 1 base and the J segment 8 bases; nucleotides outside the gene matches: 6. The CDR3 protein is CSARVSGSFYEQFF. The CDR3, as DNA: TGCAGTGCTAGAGTTAGCGGGAGTTTCTATGAGCAGTTCTTC.

The chain has TRBV4-2 and TRBJ2-7; D remains unclear. Trimming took 2 bases from V and 0 from J, leaving 14 bases between them. CDR3 length: 16 amino acids. The germline V gene encodes CDR1 LGHNA and CDR2 YNFKEQ. CDR3 loop: CASSQIKSVGSYEQYF. DNA of the CDR3: TGTGCCAGCAGCCAAATAAAGTCGGTGGGCTCCTACGAGCAGTACTTC.

On this clonotype itself: A much larger clone differs by one base, so this may be a read error. The chain links TRBV20-1 to TRBJ1-1, with D maybe TRBD1 (5 bases). The germline V gene encodes CDR1 DFQATT and CDR2 SNEGSKA (reference sequence). CDR3 length: 15 amino acids. Trimming removed 5 bases at V and 1 base at J, with 17 bases between. For the CDR3, the DNA is TGCAGTGCTGCCAGCCCCCGAGACAGGAACACTGAAGCTTTCTTT. Amino acid sequence: CSAASPRDRNTEAFF.

This clonotype occurred many times. The genes are TRBV20-1 and TRBJ2-1; D is unresolved. Trimming left V 0 bases short and J 4 bases short, with 7 bases between. The germline gives CDR1 DFQATT, CDR2 SNEGSKA (reference sequence). CDR3 size: 13 residues. CDR3 DNA sequence: TGCAGTGCTAGAGATCGCCCTTACAATGAGCAGTTCTTC. Its protein is CSARDRPYNEQFF.

This clonotype has a count of ten or more. V is TRBV7-2 and J is TRBJ1-1, with 7 nucleotides matching TRBD1. Trimming removed 1 base from V and 6 bases from J; junction bases left unmatched: 5. Germline V CDR1 and CDR2: SGHTA, FQGNSA. The CDR3 is 14 residues long. The DNA for the CDR3 is TGTGCCAGCAGCTTAGTTCCGGGACAGTCTGAAGCTTTCTTT. Residues: CASSLVPGQSEAFF.

This chain uses TRBV7-2 with TRBJ1-2; 7 bases line up with TRBD1. In germline, CDR1 is SGHTA, CDR2 FQGNSA. This CDR3 region has 17 residues. After removal of 2 bases from V and 9 bases from J, the junction contained 18 bases not matched to a gene. CDR3 nucleotide sequence: TGTGCCAGCAGCTTAATGTCAATTCAGGGGGGAAGTTCGCGCTACACCTTC. It codes for CASSLMSIQGGSSRYTF.

Of note for this clonotype: One base away lies a much larger clone, so this may be a sequencing read error. The missing conserved phenylalanine or tryptophan at the end of this CDR3 makes a read error likely. The V and J genes are TRBV18 and TRBJ1-1; 7 nucleotides match TRBD1. Trimming removed 6 bases from V and 5 bases from J; junction bases left unmatched: 9. Germline CDR1 KGHSH, CDR2 LQKENI. The CDR3 has 14 residues. The CDR3 loop is CASSNLQGDTEAFL. CDR3 DNA sequence: TGTGCCAGCTCGAATCTCCAGGGGGATACTGAAGCTTTCCTT.

The chain joins TRBV25-1 to TRBJ2-7; D is uncertain. Trimming left V 3 bases short and J 0 bases short, with 9 bases between. The V gene's germline CDR1 is MGHDK and CDR2 SYGVNS. The CDR3 is made up of 14 amino acids. Here the CDR3 reads CASSDRLGSYEQYF. CDR3 sequence (DNA): TGTGCCAGCAGTGATCGACTGGGCTCCTACGAGCAGTACTTC.

The gene calls are TRBV7-2 and TRBJ1-5, with TRBD1 as a possible D gene (6 bases). Trimming stripped 3 bases from V and 7 bases from J, with 16 bases between. Looked up from germline, CDR1 is SGHTA and CDR2 is FQGNSA. CDR3 size: 15 residues. The CDR3 sequence: CTSSFQQGLGQPQHF. CDR3 DNA sequence: TGTACCAGCAGCTTCCAACAGGGTCTAGGGCAGCCCCAGCATTTT.

This clonotype was seen a handful of times. The chain employs TRBV19 and TRBJ2-7; 8 bases match TRBD1. The J segment lost 7 bases and the V segment lost 4 bases, leaving 9 bases of the junction unmatched. The germline CDR1 and CDR2 sequences are LNHDA and SQIVND (reference sequence). There are 14 residues in the CDR3. The DNA of the CDR3 is TGTGCCAGTAGTAGGACAGGGCGCGCGGGGGAGCAGTACTTC. Translation: CASSRTGRAGEQYF.

This clonotype has at least ten counts. Here the CDR3 reads CASSSRWREPQHF. CDR3 in DNA: TGTGCCAGCAGTTCCCGTTGGAGGGAGCCCCAGCATTTT. This chain joins TRBV27 and TRBJ1-5, with no clear D. This CDR3 region has 13 residues. V was pared by 4 bases and J by 8 bases, with 12 bases between. Germline-derived CDR1 and CDR2 are MNHEY and SMNVEV (reference sequence).

This clonotype showed up just a few times. This sequence joins TRBV6-5 and TRBJ1-4; D call uncertain. In germline, CDR1 is MNHEY, CDR2 SVGAGI. This CDR3 has 13 residues. Trimming pared 0 bases from V and 8 bases from J, leaving 7 bases between. CDR3 protein: CASSYSPREKLFF. The CDR3 bases are TGTGCCAGCAGTTACTCCCCGAGGGAAAAACTGTTTTTT.

V and J are TRBV7-9 and TRBJ1-1, with D uncertain. Trimming pared 7 bases from V and 1 base from J, leaving 10 bases between. The germline V gene has CDR1 SEHNR and CDR2 FQNEAQ (reference sequence). The CDR3 spans 13 residues. CDR3 nucleotide sequence: TGTGCCAGCACCTTGTATGCGAACACTGAAGCTTTCTTT. This sequence encodes CASTLYANTEAFF. Full variable domain (remainder filled in from reference TRBV7-9 and TRBJ1-1): DTGVSQNPRHKITKRGQNVTFRCDPISEHNRLYWYRQTLGQGPEFLTYFQNEAQLEKSRLLSDRFSAERPKGSFSTLEIQRTEQGDSAMYLCASTLYANTEAFFGQGTRLTVV.

This clonotype has ten or more counts. The V call is TRBV28, the J call TRBJ2-6, with 7 bases lining up with TRBD1. Germline trimming cut 6 bases from V and 2 bases from J; bases unmatched to any gene: 4. Germline V CDR1 and CDR2: MDHEN, SYDVKM. This CDR3 comprises 15 residues. CDR3 coding DNA: TGTGCCAGCAGAAAGGGGACAGCTGGGGCCAACGTCCTGACTTTC. It encodes CASRKGTAGANVLTF. Variable domain in full (rest from reference TRBV28 and TRBJ2-6): DVKVTQSSRYLVKRTGEKVFLECVQDMDHENMFWYRQDPGLGLRLIYFSYDVKMKEKGDIPEGYSVSREKKERFSLILESASTNQTSMYLCASRKGTAGANVLTFGAGSRLTVL.

This clonotype was seen at least ten times. The chain joins TRBV7-3 to TRBJ2-3, with 10 positions matching TRBD1. This CDR3 has 14 amino acids. J lost 5 bases, V lost 3 bases, and 2 bases had no gene match. Germline-derived CDR1 and CDR2 are SGHTA and FQGTGA. CDR3 nucleotide sequence: TGTGCCAGCAGCTTGGACAGGGGGAGAGATACGCAGTATTTT. Protein: CASSLDRGRDTQYF.

This clonotype came up many times. The chain joins TRBV12-3 or TRBV12-4 to TRBJ1-4; TRBD1 aligns across 9 bases. The CDR3 is 17 amino acids. V was pared by 4 bases and J by 0 bases, with 6 bases of the junction left unmatched. CDR3 protein: CASSSGQGGATNEKLFF. The CDR3 DNA reads as TGTGCCAGCAGTTCGGGACAGGGAGGTGCAACTAATGAAAAACTGTTTTTT.

This chain joins TRBV6-1 and TRBJ2-1; tentatively, D is TRBD2 (5 bases). Germline lookup yields CDR1 MNHNS and CDR2 SASEGT. This CDR3 spans 15 amino acids. The V end lost 7 bases, the J end lost 2 bases, and 15 bases lay between the germline ends. This chain's CDR3 is CASNNLAGPYNEQFF. As DNA, the CDR3 is TGTGCCAGCAACAACCTCGCGGGTCCCTACAATGAGCAGTTCTTC.

The chain employs TRBV5-6 and TRBJ2-1; 10 bases align to TRBD2. CDR1 is SGHDT and CDR2 is YYEEEE in the germline V gene. V lost 0 bases, J lost 3 bases, and 15 bases stayed unmatched. This CDR3 has 20 amino acids. CDR3 DNA: TGTGCCAGCAGCTTGGCCAGGGCTAGCGGGAGTCCTTTCGGCTACAATGAGCAGTTCTTC. Translated, it gives CASSLARASGSPFGYNEQFF.

The CDR3 DNA reads TGTGCCAGCAGTCCCTCTCAGGGGAACACTGAAGCTTTCTTT. This sequence encodes CASSPSQGNTEAFF. J is TRBJ1-1 and V is TRBV28; TRBD1 might be the D (5 bases). CDR3 length: 14 residues. Germline assignment: CDR1 MDHEN and CDR2 SYDVKM. The germline V and J ends were trimmed by 5 bases and 1 base, with 11 bases remaining between them.

This clonotype was seen many times. This chain connects TRBV28 to TRBJ2-1; D is possibly TRBD1 (6 bases). The V end was cut by 5 bases, the J end by 5 bases, with 13 bases between. Germline V gives CDR1 MDHEN, CDR2 SYDVKM. The CDR3 has 14 amino acids. The CDR3 nucleotides are TGTGCCAGCAGTCGATTCGGGACACACAATGAGCAGTTCTTC. Encoded protein: CASSRFGTHNEQFF. Filled out from reference TRBV28 and TRBJ2-1, the complete variable domain reads DVKVTQSSRYLVKRTGEKVFLECVQDMDHENMFWYRQDPGLGLRLIYFSYDVKMKEKGDIPEGYSVSREKKERFSLILESASTNQTSMYLCASSRFGTHNEQFFGPGTRLTVL.

This clonotype came up many times. The rearrangement links TRBV28 to TRBJ2-3; tentative D call: TRBD2 (6 bases). Trimming took off 4 bases at V and 4 bases at J, with 21 bases between the two ends. The germline V gene has CDR1 MDHEN and CDR2 SYDVKM. This CDR3 has 17 amino acids. DNA of the CDR3: TGTGCCAGCAGTTCCGGGCTTTATGGGAGGAGGGCAGATACGCAGTATTTT. Translation: CASSSGLYGRRADTQYF.

This clonotype was counted many times. The gene calls are TRBV2 and TRBJ1-2, with unresolved D. Germline V gives CDR1 SNHLY, CDR2 FYNNEI. The CDR3 sequence is 13 residues long. The ends were cut back, 5 bases at V and 6 bases at J, with 13 bases in the middle. The CDR3 loop is CASSLEGEDGYTF. The CDR3 bases are TGTGCCAGCAGTCTCGAGGGAGAGGATGGCTACACCTTC.

This clonotype has more than one count but fewer than ten. The chain carries TRBV2 and TRBJ2-1; 7 bases align to TRBD1. The CDR3 length is 14 residues. Losses at the gene ends were 5 bases for V and 10 bases for J; bases not matched to a gene: 11. Germline CDR1 SNHLY, CDR2 FYNNEI. In nucleotides, the CDR3 is TGTGCCAGCAGTCCGGGACAGAACACCTTAGAGCAGTTCTTC. Translating gives CASSPGQNTLEQFF.

This clonotype was picked up many times. The chain recombines TRBV3-1 with TRBJ2-7; D may be TRBD1 (5 bases). Germline loops: CDR1 LGHDT, CDR2 YNNKEL (reference sequence). The CDR3 loop spans 14 amino acids. Trimming cost V 5 bases and J 0 bases, with 11 bases left between them. The chain's CDR3 is CASSDTGISYEQYF. The DNA of the CDR3 is TGTGCCAGCAGCGATACAGGAATCTCCTACGAGCAGTACTTC.

In this sample, this clonotype turned up a few times. The rearrangement uses TRBV29-1 and TRBJ1-1, with D possibly TRBD1 on 6 matching bases. Trimming left V 0 bases short and J 7 bases short, with 9 bases between. The CDR3 runs 12 residues. CDR1 and CDR2 (germline): SQVTM, ANQGSEA. The CDR3 DNA reads TGCAGCGTTGAAGAACGGGGGCTTGAAGCTTTCTTT. Its translation: CSVEERGLEAFF.

This clonotype was recorded many times. This sequence joins TRBV13 and TRBJ1-5; TRBD1 agrees at 9 bases. The CDR3 is 13 amino acids. Trimming removed 4 bases from V and 6 bases from J; junction bases left unmatched: 1. The germline V gene has CDR1 PRHDT and CDR2 FYEKMQ (reference sequence). CDR3 sequence reads: CASSSDRGQPQHF. CDR3 bases: TGTGCCAGCAGCTCGGACAGGGGTCAGCCCCAGCATTTT.